These 16 T cell receptor beta chains came from one sample sequenced in a study of T cell responses to AZD1222 COVID-19 vaccine (dated by TCRdb to the early 2020s). Library preparation employed the immunoSEQ multiplex PCR assay. TCRdb obtained this table from immuneACCESS and retained in-frame rearrangements with V and J assigned. These tables miss some clones; where compared with another copy, unresolved V genes account for less than half of the shortfall, and the remainder is unexplained. The sample table shows 150,000 to 160,000 clones, and about nine tenths are seen once. The ten most abundant clones make up 18% of the sample. The sample's time point label, in plain terms: baseline before first vaccination. The starting material was peripheral blood, obtained on day 0 of AZD1222 vaccination. These receptors all come from an adult in good health.

The sample holds one count of this clone. The chain combines TRBV5-6 with TRBJ1-5; weak D call: TRBD1 (5 bases). Germline V CDR1 and CDR2: SGHDT, YYEEEE. V shed 4 bases and J shed 3 bases, with 14 bases lying between them. The CDR3 is 15 residues long. The CDR3 loop is CASSQGAHLNQPQHF. The CDR3 DNA follows: TGTGCCAGCAGCCAAGGGGCACACCTCAATCAGCCCCAGCATTTT. The whole variable domain, remainder taken from reference TRBV5-6 and TRBJ1-5, is DAGVTQSPTHLIKTRGQQVTLRCSPKSGHDTVSWYQQALGQGPQFIFQYYEEEERQRGNFPDRFSGHQFPNYSSELNVNALLLGDSALYLCASSQGAHLNQPQHFGDGTRLSIL.

The chain links TRBV6-5 to TRBJ2-7; 10 bases fit TRBD1. Germline V gene lookup returns CDR1 MNHEY and CDR2 SVGAGI. After removal of 6 bases from V and 3 bases from J, the junction contained 5 bases not matched to a gene. This CDR3 region has 14 residues. In DNA form, the CDR3 reads TGTGCCAGCAGATTGGGACAGGGGTACTACGAGCAGTACTTC. Translation gives CASRLGQGYYEQYF.

The chain uses TRBV7-3 and TRBJ1-6; TRBD1 is a possible D gene (5 bases). V was cut by 5 bases and J by 4 bases, with 15 bases left in between. Germline V gene data show CDR1 as SGHTA and CDR2 as FQGTGA. This CDR3 region has 16 residues. The CDR3 region has the DNA TGTGCCAGCAGCCTGGGGGGTTCGGGGTATAATTCACCCCTCCACTTT. It yields the protein CASSLGGSGYNSPLHF.

This clone was observed a single time. The chain is built from TRBV11-2 and TRBJ1-2; no reliable D call. There are 13 residues in the CDR3. Trimming took off 2 bases at V and 4 bases at J, with 8 bases between the two ends. Germline V gene sequence: CDR1 SGHAT, CDR2 FQNNGV. CDR3 amino acids: CASSLIPGYGYTF. The DNA of the CDR3 is TGTGCCAGCAGCTTAATTCCGGGCTATGGCTACACCTTC.

The chain couples TRBV5-4 to TRBJ2-7; 10 nucleotides align to TRBD1. This CDR3 is built from 14 residues. Germline lookup yields CDR1 SGHNT and CDR2 YYREEE (reference sequence). V shed 4 bases, J shed 2 bases, and the junction held 3 bases outside the gene matches. The CDR3 coding sequence is TGTGCCAGCAGCGCGGGACAGGGGACCTACGAGCAGTACTTC. Residues: CASSAGQGTYEQYF. The full variable domain, its missing parts supplied by reference TRBV5-4 and TRBJ2-7, is ETGVTQSPTHLIKTRGQQVTLRCSSQSGHNTVSWYQQALGQGPQFIFQYYREEENGRGNFPPRFSGLQFPNYSSELNVNALELDDSALYLCASSAGQGTYEQYFGPGTRLTVT.

The table lists this clone with a few counts. V usage is TRBV6-5 and J usage is TRBJ1-1; D not certain. The V end was cut by 4 bases, the J end by 3 bases, with 9 bases between. The CDR3 contains 13 residues. The germline gives CDR1 MNHEY, CDR2 SVGAGI. The CDR3 is CASSLTRYTEAFF. CDR3 nucleotide sequence: TGTGCCAGCAGTTTAACACGGTACACTGAAGCTTTCTTT.

The gene calls are TRBV9 and TRBJ1-2; TRBD1 matches 8 bases. This CDR3 has 18 residues. Germline CDR1 reads SGDLS; CDR2 reads YYNGEE. Trimming cost V 4 bases and J 6 bases; bases outside gene matches: 20. The CDR3 sequence is CASSKTRGQVGLGNGYTF. The CDR3 DNA reads as TGTGCCAGCAGCAAAACGCGGGGACAGGTGGGATTGGGGAATGGCTACACCTTC.

V gene TRBV12-2 combines with J gene TRBJ2-3; the tabulated D call, TRBD2, remains unverified against the DNA. TRBV12-2 is a documented pseudogene. There are 15 residues in the CDR3. The CDR3 loop is CASRLGEGVADTQYF. The CDR3 coding sequence is TGTGCAAGTCGCTTAGGGGAGGGGGTGGCAGATACGCAGTATTTT.

The chain carries TRBV19 and TRBJ2-7; 8 bases are a match to TRBD1. The CDR3 length is 13 residues. With 6 bases clipped from V and 5 bases from J, the junction kept 6 bases outside the gene matches. CDR1 and CDR2 from the germline V gene are LNHDA and SQIVND (reference sequence). The CDR3 DNA reads TGTGCCAGTAGGAACAGGGGGATAAACGAGCAGTACTTC. It encodes CASRNRGINEQYF.

The chain employs TRBV5-1 and TRBJ1-2; D unresolved. With 2 bases removed from V and 10 bases from J, the gap between germline ends came to 18 bases. CDR3 length: 14 amino acids. Germline V gene lookup returns CDR1 SGHRS and CDR2 YFSETQ. In DNA form, the CDR3 reads TGCGCCAGCAGCTTACCGGGCCCCGCCTGGGACTACACCTTC. It codes for CASSLPGPAWDYTF.

This clone has just one count. This chain links TRBV2 with TRBJ1-5; D might be TRBD1 (5 bases). The length of the CDR3 is 13 residues. The V end lost 9 bases, the J end lost 4 bases, and 13 bases lay between the germline ends. Per the germline V gene, CDR1 is SNHLY and CDR2 is FYNNEI. For the CDR3, the DNA is TGTGCCAGTATACGGGACGTTAATCAGCCCCAGCATTTT. This sequence encodes CASIRDVNQPQHF. Supplemented by reference TRBV2 and TRBJ1-5, the full variable domain reads EPEVTQTPSHQVTQMGQEVILRCVPISNHLYFYWYRQILGQKVEFLVSFYNNEISEKSEIFDDQFSVERPDGSNFTLKIRSTKLEDSAMYFCASIRDVNQPQHFGDGTRLSIL.

The rearrangement joins TRBV29-1 to TRBJ2-7; weak D call: TRBD1 (6 bases). V shed 4 bases and J shed 4 bases, with 23 bases lying between them. Germline CDR1 reads SQVTM; CDR2 reads ANQGSEA. The CDR3 extends over 16 amino acids. The CDR3 coding sequence is TGCAGCGTTGGGGTTTTGGACAGCACTCTCATGTACGAGCAGTACTTC. The encoded protein is CSVGVLDSTLMYEQYF.

The gene calls are TRBV28 and TRBJ1-2, with D uncertain. The CDR3 contains 16 residues. CDR1 MDHEN and CDR2 SYDVKM come from the germline V gene. Trimming stripped 7 bases from V and 3 bases from J, with 21 bases between. The CDR3 DNA sequence: TGTGCCAGCACCGACCCCGGGGAAATTTGGGACTATGGCTACACCTTC. Amino acid sequence: CASTDPGEIWDYGYTF.

The J gene is TRBJ2-2, the V gene TRBV6-1, with 7 positions matching TRBD1. The CDR3 contains 15 residues. V was pared by 0 bases and J by 6 bases, with 4 bases of the junction left unmatched. Germline V lookup: CDR1 MNHNS, CDR2 SASEGT. For the CDR3, the DNA is TGTGCCAGCAGTGAAGCCCAGGGGGTAGCCGGGGAGCTGTTTTTT. Its protein product is CASSEAQGVAGELFF.

This clone has ten or more counts. J is TRBJ2-2 and V is TRBV7-3, with 9 bases matching TRBD1. V dropped 3 bases and J dropped 8; count of bases not matched to a gene: 7. CDR1 is SGHTA and CDR2 is FQGTGA in the germline V gene. The length of the CDR3 is 15 residues. CDR3 coding DNA: TGTGCCAGCAGCTTCCGGGGACAGGGAACAGGGGAGCTGTTTTTT. Translating gives CASSFRGQGTGELFF. The variable domain in full, completed from reference TRBV7-3 and TRBJ2-2, reads GAGVSQTPSNKVTEKGKYVELRCDPISGHTALYWYRQSLGQGPEFLIYFQGTGAADDSGLPNDRFFAVRPEGSVSTLKIQRTERGDSAVYLCASSFRGQGTGELFFGEGSRLTVL.

The chain carries TRBV7-3 and TRBJ2-3, with D perhaps matching TRBD2 (5 bases). CDR1 and CDR2 (germline): SGHTA, FQGTGA. CDR3 length equals 14 residues. Trimming shortened V by 2 bases and J by 9 bases, and 15 bases separated the two germline ends. The CDR3 sequence is CASSLGGPQPTQYF. The CDR3 DNA reads as TGTGCCAGCAGCTTAGGAGGCCCCCAACCGACGCAGTATTTT. The full variable domain, with the rest looked up from reference TRBV7-3 and TRBJ2-3, is GAGVSQTPSNKVTEKGKYVELRCDPISGHTALYWYRQSLGQGPEFLIYFQGTGAADDSGLPNDRFFAVRPEGSVSTLKIQRTERGDSAVYLCASSLGGPQPTQYFGPGTRLTVL.